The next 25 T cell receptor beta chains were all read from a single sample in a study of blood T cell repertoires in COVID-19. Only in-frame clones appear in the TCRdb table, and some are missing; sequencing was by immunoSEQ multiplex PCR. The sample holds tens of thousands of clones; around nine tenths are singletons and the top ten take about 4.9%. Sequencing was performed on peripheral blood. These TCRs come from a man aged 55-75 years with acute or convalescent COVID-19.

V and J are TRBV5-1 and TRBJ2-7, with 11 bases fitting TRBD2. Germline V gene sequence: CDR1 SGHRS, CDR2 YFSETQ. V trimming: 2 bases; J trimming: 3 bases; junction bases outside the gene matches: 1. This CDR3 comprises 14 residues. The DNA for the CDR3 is TGCGCCAGCAGCTTACTAGCGGGAGACTACGAGCAGTACTTC. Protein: CASSLLAGDYEQYF.

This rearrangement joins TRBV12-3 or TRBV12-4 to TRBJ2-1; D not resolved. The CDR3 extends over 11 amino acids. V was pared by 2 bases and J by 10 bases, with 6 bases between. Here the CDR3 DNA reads TGTGCCAGCAGTTTAATACAAGAGCAGTTCTTC. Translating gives CASSLIQEQFF.

CDR3 in amino acids: CASSLFPSRSASANTGELFF. DNA of the CDR3: TGTGCCAGCAGTTTATTTCCTAGCCGATCCGCTTCCGCGAACACCGGGGAGCTGTTTTTT. The chain links TRBV28 to TRBJ2-2; D is possibly TRBD2 (5 bases). Trimming took 1 base from V and 0 from J, leaving 21 bases between them. CDR3 length: 20 amino acids. CDR1 and CDR2 from the germline V gene are MDHEN and SYDVKM.

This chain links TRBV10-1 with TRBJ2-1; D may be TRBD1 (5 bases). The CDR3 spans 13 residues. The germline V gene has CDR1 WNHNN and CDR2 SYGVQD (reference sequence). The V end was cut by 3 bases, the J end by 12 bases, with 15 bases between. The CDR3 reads CASSETVGRGQFF. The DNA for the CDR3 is TGCGCCAGCAGTGAAACGGTGGGGCGCGGGCAGTTCTTC.

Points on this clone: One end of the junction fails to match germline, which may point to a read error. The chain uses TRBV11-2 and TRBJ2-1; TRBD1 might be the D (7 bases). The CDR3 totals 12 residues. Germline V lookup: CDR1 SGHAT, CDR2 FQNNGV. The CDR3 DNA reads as TGTGCCAGCAGCCTCAGGGGGGAGGTTTCGATCTTC. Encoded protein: CASSLRGEVSIF.

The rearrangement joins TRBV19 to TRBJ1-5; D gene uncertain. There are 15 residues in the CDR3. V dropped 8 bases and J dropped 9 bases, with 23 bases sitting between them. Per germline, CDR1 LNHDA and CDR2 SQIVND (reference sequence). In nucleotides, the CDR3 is TGTGCCAGTTCCCCTCCCGGGATGTCGGGTCTGCCCCAGCATTTT. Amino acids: CASSPPGMSGLPQHF.

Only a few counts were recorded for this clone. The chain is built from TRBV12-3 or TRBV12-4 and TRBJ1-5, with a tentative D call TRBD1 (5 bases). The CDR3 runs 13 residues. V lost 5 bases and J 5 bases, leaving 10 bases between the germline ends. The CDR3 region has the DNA TGTGCCAGCAGTCCTACCAGGGATCAGCCCCAGCATTTT. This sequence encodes CASSPTRDQPQHF.

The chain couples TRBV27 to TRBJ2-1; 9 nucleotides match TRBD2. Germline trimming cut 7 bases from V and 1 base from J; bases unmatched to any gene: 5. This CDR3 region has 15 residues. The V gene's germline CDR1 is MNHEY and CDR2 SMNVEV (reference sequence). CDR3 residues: CASTPSGNSYNEQFF. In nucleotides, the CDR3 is TGTGCCAGCACTCCTAGCGGGAATTCCTACAATGAGCAGTTCTTC.

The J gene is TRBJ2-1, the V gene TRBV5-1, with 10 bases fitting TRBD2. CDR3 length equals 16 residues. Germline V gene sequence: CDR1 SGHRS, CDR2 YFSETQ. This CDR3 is CASRLAGERTYNEQFF. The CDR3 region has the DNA TGCGCTTCAAGGCTAGCGGGAGAAAGGACCTACAATGAGCAGTTCTTC.

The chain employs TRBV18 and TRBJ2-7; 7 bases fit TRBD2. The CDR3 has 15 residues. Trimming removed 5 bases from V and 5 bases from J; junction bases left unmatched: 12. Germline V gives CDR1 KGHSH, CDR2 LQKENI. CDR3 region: CASSSPGRGFDEQYF. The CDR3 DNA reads TGTGCCAGCTCATCCCCGGGGCGGGGGTTCGACGAGCAGTACTTC.

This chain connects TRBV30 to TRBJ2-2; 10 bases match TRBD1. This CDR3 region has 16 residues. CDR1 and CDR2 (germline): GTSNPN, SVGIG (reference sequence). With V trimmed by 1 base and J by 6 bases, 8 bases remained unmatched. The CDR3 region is CAWSGGQGRLAGELFF. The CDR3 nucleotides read TGTGCCTGGAGTGGGGGACAGGGGAGGCTGGCCGGGGAGCTGTTTTTT.

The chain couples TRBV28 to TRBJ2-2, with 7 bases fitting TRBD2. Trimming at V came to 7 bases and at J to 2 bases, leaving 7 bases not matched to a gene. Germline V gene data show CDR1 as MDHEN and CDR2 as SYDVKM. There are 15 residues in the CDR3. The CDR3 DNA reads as TGTGCCAGCACCACGCCTAGCGGAAACACCGGGGAGCTGTTTTTT. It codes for CASTTPSGNTGELFF.

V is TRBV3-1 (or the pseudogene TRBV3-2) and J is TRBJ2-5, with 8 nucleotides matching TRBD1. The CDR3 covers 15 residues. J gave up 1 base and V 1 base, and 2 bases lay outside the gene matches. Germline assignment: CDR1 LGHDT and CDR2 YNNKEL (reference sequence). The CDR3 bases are TGTGCCAGCAGCCAAGTCGGGACAGGCCAAGAGACCCAGTACTTC. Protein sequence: CASSQVGTGQETQYF.

The CDR3 reads CASDIPHWREKLFF. CDR3 in DNA: TGTGCTAGTGACATCCCACACTGGAGGGAAAAACTGTTTTTT. This chain connects TRBV12-5 to TRBJ1-4; D gene ambiguous. The CDR3 is 14 amino acids. CDR1 LGHNT and CDR2 FRNRAP come from the germline V gene. Trimming shortened V by 7 bases and J by 8 bases, and 17 bases separated the two germline ends.

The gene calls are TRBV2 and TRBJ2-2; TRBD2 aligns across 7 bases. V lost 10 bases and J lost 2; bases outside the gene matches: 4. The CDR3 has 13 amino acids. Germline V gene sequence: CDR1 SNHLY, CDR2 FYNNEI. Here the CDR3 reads CATQRDNTGELFF. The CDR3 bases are TGTGCCACCCAGCGGGATAACACCGGGGAGCTGTTTTTT.

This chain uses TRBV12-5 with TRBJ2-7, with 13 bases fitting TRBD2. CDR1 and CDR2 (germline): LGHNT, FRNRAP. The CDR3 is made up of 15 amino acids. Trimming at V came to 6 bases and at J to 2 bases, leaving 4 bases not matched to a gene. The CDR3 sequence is CASGRLAGGPYEQYF. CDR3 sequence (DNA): TGTGCTAGTGGGAGACTAGCGGGAGGCCCCTACGAGCAGTACTTC.

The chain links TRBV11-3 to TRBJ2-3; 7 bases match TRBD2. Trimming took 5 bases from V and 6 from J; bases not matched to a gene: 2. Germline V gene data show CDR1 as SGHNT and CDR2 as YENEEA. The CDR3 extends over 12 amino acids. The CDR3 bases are TGTGCCAGCAGCCGGGGAGGGGATACGCAGTATTTT. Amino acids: CASSRGGDTQYF.

CDR3 loop: CASYADRGGETQYF. CDR3 coding DNA: TGTGCCAGCTACGCGGACAGGGGTGGAGAGACCCAGTACTTC. The chain employs TRBV2 and TRBJ2-5; 9 nucleotides line up with TRBD1. CDR3 length equals 14 residues. V lost 8 bases to trimming and J lost 4 bases; unmatched junction nucleotides: 8. Germline CDR1 is SNHLY and CDR2 is FYNNEI.

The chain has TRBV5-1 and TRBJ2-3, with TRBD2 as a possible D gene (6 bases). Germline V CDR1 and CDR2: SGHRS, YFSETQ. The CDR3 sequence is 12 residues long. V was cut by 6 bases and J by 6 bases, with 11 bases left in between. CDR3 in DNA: TGCGCCAGCAATGCGGGATGGGATACGCAGTATTTT. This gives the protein CASNAGWDTQYF.

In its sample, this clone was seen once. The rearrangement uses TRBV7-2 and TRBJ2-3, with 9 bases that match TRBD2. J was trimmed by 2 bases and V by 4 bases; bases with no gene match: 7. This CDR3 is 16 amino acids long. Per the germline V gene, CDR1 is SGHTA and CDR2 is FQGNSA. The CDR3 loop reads CASSYGTSRHTDTQYF. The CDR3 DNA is TGTGCCAGCAGCTACGGGACTAGCAGACACACAGATACGCAGTATTTT. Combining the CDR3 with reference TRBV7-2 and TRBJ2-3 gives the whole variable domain GAGVSQSPSNKVTEKGKDVELRCDPISGHTALYWYRQSLGQGLEFLIYFQGNSAPDKSGLPSDRFSAERTGGSVSTLTIQRTQQEDSAVYLCASSYGTSRHTDTQYFGPGTRLTVL.

CDR3 nucleotide sequence: TGTGCCAGCAGCCGAACGACAGGGGATGGCTACACCTTC. As protein: CASSRTTGDGYTF. This chain connects TRBV6-5 to TRBJ1-2; TRBD1 agrees at 8 bases. Looked up from germline, CDR1 is MNHEY and CDR2 is SVGAGI. Trimming removed 6 bases from V and 6 bases from J; junction bases left unmatched: 6. CDR3 length: 13 residues.

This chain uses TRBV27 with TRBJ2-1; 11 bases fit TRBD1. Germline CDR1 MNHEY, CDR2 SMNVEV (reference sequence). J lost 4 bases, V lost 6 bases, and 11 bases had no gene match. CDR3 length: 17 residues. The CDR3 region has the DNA TGTGCCAGCAGGGCGGACAGGGGGCCGGCGGGATACAATGAGCAGTTCTTC. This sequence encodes CASRADRGPAGYNEQFF.

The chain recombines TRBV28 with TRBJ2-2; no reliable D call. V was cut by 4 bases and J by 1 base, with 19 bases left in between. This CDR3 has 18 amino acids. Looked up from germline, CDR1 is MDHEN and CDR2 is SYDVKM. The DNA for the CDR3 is TGTGCCAGCAGTTCCACCCGTGCGCGGTCCATGAACACCGGGGAGCTGTTTTTT. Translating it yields CASSSTRARSMNTGELFF.

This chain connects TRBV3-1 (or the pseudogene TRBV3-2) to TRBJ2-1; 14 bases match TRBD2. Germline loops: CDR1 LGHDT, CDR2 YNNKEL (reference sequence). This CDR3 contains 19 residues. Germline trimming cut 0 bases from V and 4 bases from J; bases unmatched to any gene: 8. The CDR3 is CASSQDPRTSGRQYNEQFF. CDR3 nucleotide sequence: TGTGCCAGCAGCCAAGACCCGAGGACTAGCGGGAGGCAATACAATGAGCAGTTCTTC.

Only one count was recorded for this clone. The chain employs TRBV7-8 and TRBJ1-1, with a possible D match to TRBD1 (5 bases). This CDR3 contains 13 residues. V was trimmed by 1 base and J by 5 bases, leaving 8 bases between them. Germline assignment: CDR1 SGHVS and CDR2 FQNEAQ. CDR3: CASSLEKGTEAFF. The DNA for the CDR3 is TGTGCCAGCAGCTTAGAGAAGGGGACTGAAGCTTTCTTT.